This section outlines one T cell receptor beta chain sequence together with its context. Its antigen is as yet unknown. At the DNA level, this CDR3 is encoded by other sequences in the same sample as well. Each of the CD4+ naive, central memory, regulatory and stem cell-like memory populations was sorted via CD45RO/CCR7/CD25/CD127/CD95/CD27. Germline CDR1 reads SGHTA; CDR2 reads FQGNSA. The CDR3 length is 13 residues. V dropped 3 bases and J dropped 4 bases, with 9 bases sitting between them. The data were taken from a study of beta chain features in type 1 diabetes. Study-wide results and limits: TCRB CDR3s from Type 1 diabetes patients were moderately but significantly shorter in all four CD4+ subsets.

The study reverse transcribed the entire isolated RNA, so it sequenced expressed TCRB transcripts. Libraries were prepared by immunoSEQ multiplex PCR; TCRdb keeps only in-frame clonotypes and omits some of them. The sample comprises 400,000 or so clones, around 13% of which are singletons, and around 0.01% rests with the top ten. Sequencing was performed on naive CD4+ T cells from blood. The TCR comes from a woman aged 18-29 years with type 1 diabetes. The gene calls are TRBV7-2 and TRBJ2-5, with TRBD2 as a possible D gene (6 bases). CDR3 sequence (DNA): TGTGCCAGCAGCTTTGTGGGGGGAGAGACCCAGTACTTC. Translated: CASSFVGGETQYF.